A single sample is the source of the 20 T cell receptor beta chains below, sequenced in a study of neurological immune-mediated disorders. Time point meaning: longitudinal time-point 2. TCRdb fed the 5' RACE reads into MiXCR, producing one record per CDR3 protein. The sample includes approximately 31,000 distinct CDR3 sequences, 10% to 15% of them seen just once. The sample comprised PBMCs. The receptors come from a woman in her forties in good health.

This clonotype was picked up many times. The gene calls are TRBV6-5 and TRBJ1-1; TRBD1 is a possible D gene (6 bases). Trimming stripped 2 bases from V and 3 bases from J, with 7 bases between. The germline V gene has CDR1 MNHEY and CDR2 SVGAGI. The CDR3 consists of 13 residues. The CDR3 DNA sequence: TGTGCCAGCAGTTACAGGGGGGACACTGAAGCTTTCTTT. This sequence encodes CASSYRGDTEAFF.

This clonotype was seen just once. J is TRBJ1-5 and V is TRBV5-6, with TRBD1 matching over 7 bases. Germline V gene lookup returns CDR1 SGHDT and CDR2 YYEEEE. The trim removed 2 bases at V and 4 bases at J, leaving 6 bases unmatched. The CDR3 is made up of 15 amino acids. This CDR3 reads CASSFFRQGNQPQHF. CDR3 nucleotide sequence: TGTGCCAGCAGCTTTTTCCGACAGGGAAATCAGCCCCAGCATTTT.

This clonotype was picked up many times. The V and J genes are TRBV27 and TRBJ2-3, with D unresolved. This CDR3 contains 16 residues. Germline V CDR1 and CDR2: MNHEY, SMNVEV (reference sequence). The germline V and J ends were trimmed by 5 bases and 0 bases, with 15 bases remaining between them. The CDR3 protein is CASSPVYSASTDTQYF. The CDR3 DNA follows: TGTGCCAGCAGTCCCGTCTACAGTGCTAGCACAGATACGCAGTATTTT.

The rearrangement uses TRBV12-3 or TRBV12-4 and TRBJ2-7; D perhaps matches TRBD2 (6 bases). The CDR3 sequence is 15 residues long. V was cut by 3 bases and J by 3 bases, with 15 bases left in between. CDR3 sequence: CASSFPDGGNYEQYF. The CDR3 nucleotides are TGTGCCAGCAGTTTCCCGGACGGGGGAAACTACGAGCAGTACTTC.

This clonotype was recorded at least ten times. This sequence joins TRBV9 and TRBJ2-1, with D perhaps TRBD1 (5 bases). V was shortened by 1 base and J by 4 bases, with 12 bases between the two germline ends. This CDR3 has 15 amino acids. Germline V lookup: CDR1 SGDLS, CDR2 YYNGEE. The CDR3 here is CASSVQGLWYNEQFF. CDR3 nucleotides: TGTGCCAGCAGCGTACAGGGCCTCTGGTACAATGAGCAGTTCTTC.

This clonotype was seen repeatedly, ten times or more. The chain has TRBV29-1 and TRBJ2-3, with 8 nucleotides matching TRBD1. J gave up 6 bases and V 4 bases, and 9 bases lay outside the gene matches. Looked up from germline, CDR1 is SQVTM and CDR2 is ANQGSEA. This CDR3 contains 14 residues. The CDR3 DNA follows: TGCAGCGTTGTTGGCAGGGGGCTTCAGGATACGCAGTATTTT. Encoded protein: CSVVGRGLQDTQYF.

This clonotype was picked up many times. The J gene is TRBJ2-4, the V gene TRBV5-1; 7 bases are a match to TRBD1. The length of the CDR3 is 14 residues. V gave up 2 bases and J gave up 8 bases; unmatched junction bases: 7. Germline lookup yields CDR1 SGHRS and CDR2 YFSETQ. CDR3 amino acids: CASSFSDRVDIQYF. CDR3 DNA sequence: TGCGCCAGCAGCTTTTCCGACAGGGTGGACATTCAGTACTTC.

This clonotype occurred many times. The chain recombines TRBV20-1 with TRBJ1-1; a possible D gene is TRBD1 (6 bases). Germline V lookup: CDR1 DFQATT, CDR2 SNEGSKA (reference sequence). Trimming took 0 bases from V and 4 from J, leaving 15 bases between them. CDR3 length: 15 amino acids. The CDR3 loop reads CSARDLRQESTEAFF. As DNA, the CDR3 is TGCAGTGCTAGAGATCTGAGACAGGAGAGCACTGAAGCTTTCTTT.

This clonotype was detected many times. The chain couples TRBV12-3 or TRBV12-4 to TRBJ1-2, with 9 bases identical to TRBD1. The V gene end was trimmed by 7 bases and the J gene end by 4 bases; junction bases not matched to a gene: 7. CDR3 length: 14 amino acids. Here the CDR3 reads CASNPGQGPYGYTF. CDR3 sequence (DNA): TGTGCCAGCAACCCGGGACAGGGACCCTATGGCTACACCTTC.

This chain links TRBV30 with TRBJ2-1; D unclear. Trimming took 3 bases from V and 4 from J, leaving 7 bases between them. Germline CDR1 reads GTSNPN; CDR2 reads SVGIG (reference sequence). The CDR3 totals 12 residues. CDR3 in DNA: TGTGCCTGGAGGAAGGAGTACAATGAGCAGTTCTTC. Translation gives CAWRKEYNEQFF.

The chain joins TRBV5-1 to TRBJ2-1; perhaps TRBD2 as D (6 bases). This CDR3 is built from 18 residues. The germline V gene encodes CDR1 SGHRS and CDR2 YFSETQ. V lost 0 bases and J 3 bases, leaving 19 bases between the germline ends. CDR3 DNA: TGCGCCAGCAGCTTGGATCTCGCTAGCGTGAGATTCTACAATGAGCAGTTCTTC. Its translation is CASSLDLASVRFYNEQFF.

This clonotype was observed many times. The chain has TRBV5-1 and TRBJ1-2; D might be TRBD1 (5 bases). V was clipped by 2 bases and J by 7 bases, with 18 bases between them. This CDR3 contains 15 residues. CDR1 and CDR2 from the germline V gene are SGHRS and YFSETQ. The CDR3 nucleotides read TGCGCCAGCAGCTTAGGGACGAGTCACCTCCCTGGCTACACCTTC. It specifies CASSLGTSHLPGYTF.

There are many counts of this clonotype. The V gene is TRBV29-1, the J gene TRBJ2-7; D gene ambiguous. CDR1 is SQVTM, CDR2 ANQGSEA, per germline. Deletions cut 2 bases from V and 0 bases from J, with 8 bases between. There are 13 residues in the CDR3. For the CDR3, the DNA is TGCAGCGTTGAACGGCTATTCTCCTACGAGCAGTACTTC. Its protein is CSVERLFSYEQYF.

This clonotype has at least ten counts. This chain uses TRBV4-3 with TRBJ1-4; D gene unclear. This CDR3 is 16 amino acids long. Trimming pared 0 bases from V and 3 bases from J, leaving 11 bases between. CDR1 LGHNA and CDR2 YSLEER come from the germline V gene. This chain's CDR3 is CASSQDSTAANEKLFF. In DNA form, the CDR3 reads TGCGCCAGCAGCCAAGATTCGACTGCCGCTAATGAAAAACTGTTTTTT.

This clonotype was recorded at least ten times. The chain joins TRBV2 to TRBJ1-1; TRBD1 is a possible D gene (6 bases). The V and J ends lost 6 bases and 2 bases respectively, with 13 bases between them. This CDR3 is built from 14 residues. Germline loops: CDR1 SNHLY, CDR2 FYNNEI. CDR3 coding DNA: TGTGCCAGCAGGGCAAACAGGGTAAACACTGAAGCTTTCTTT. As protein: CASRANRVNTEAFF.

This clonotype was detected only a few times. CDR3 sequence: CASSRDIRSKTTYGYTF. The CDR3 region has the DNA TGTGCCAGCAGCCGGGACATCCGTTCCAAGACTACCTATGGCTACACCTTC. The rearrangement links TRBV9 to TRBJ1-2, with a weak D call TRBD1 (6 bases). The CDR3 is 17 residues long. Trimming pared 4 bases from V and 4 bases from J, leaving 23 bases between. The germline gives CDR1 SGDLS, CDR2 YYNGEE.

With regard to this clonotype: At one boundary the junction diverges from the germline segment, which might be a read error. The chain employs TRBV7-2 and TRBJ1-2; D gene uncertain. The CDR3 is 12 residues long. From germline, CDR1 is SGHTA and CDR2 FQGNSA. Here the CDR3 reads CTSSLAGYGYTF. CDR3 nucleotide sequence: TGTACCAGCAGCTTAGCAGGCTATGGCTATACCTTC.

The V call is TRBV7-2, the J call TRBJ1-1; the D is unclear. V lost 3 bases and J lost 6, with 11 bases in between. The germline gives CDR1 SGHTA, CDR2 FQGNSA. This CDR3 spans 13 amino acids. CDR3 nucleotides: TGTGCCAGCAGCTTTACAAAGGGTTCTGAAGCTTTCTTT. It translates to CASSFTKGSEAFF.

This clonotype was detected many times. The V gene is TRBV18, the J gene TRBJ1-5; no firm D call. V lost 2 bases and J 0 bases, leaving 5 bases between the germline ends. This CDR3 spans 14 amino acids. CDR1 KGHSH and CDR2 LQKENI come from the germline V gene. As DNA, the CDR3 is TGTGCCAGCTCACCAGTTCTTAGCAATCAGCCCCAGCATTTT. Protein: CASSPVLSNQPQHF. The whole variable domain, remainder taken from reference TRBV18 and TRBJ1-5, is NAGVMQNPRHLVRRRGQEARLRCSPMKGHSHVYWYRQLPEEGLKFMVYLQKENIIDESGMPKERFSAEFPKEGPSILRIQQVVRGDSAAYFCASSPVLSNQPQHFGDGTRLSIL.

This clonotype was counted at least ten times. This sequence joins TRBV18 and TRBJ1-1; D not certain. The CDR3 consists of 14 residues. Germline loops: CDR1 KGHSH, CDR2 LQKENI. Trimming cost V 0 bases and J 5 bases, with 10 bases left between them. The CDR3 reads CASSPPGGYTEAFF. CDR3 coding DNA: TGTGCCAGCTCACCACCGGGAGGGTATACTGAAGCTTTCTTT.